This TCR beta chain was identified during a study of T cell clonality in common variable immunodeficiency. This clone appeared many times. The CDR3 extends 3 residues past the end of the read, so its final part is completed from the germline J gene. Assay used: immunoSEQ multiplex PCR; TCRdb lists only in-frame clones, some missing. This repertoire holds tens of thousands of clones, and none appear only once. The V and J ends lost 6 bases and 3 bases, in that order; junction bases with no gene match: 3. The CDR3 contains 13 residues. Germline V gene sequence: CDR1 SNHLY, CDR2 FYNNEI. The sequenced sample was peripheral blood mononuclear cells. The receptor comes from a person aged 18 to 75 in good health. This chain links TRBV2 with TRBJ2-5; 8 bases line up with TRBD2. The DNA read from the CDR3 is TGTGCCAGCAGGGCGGGGGGTAAAGAGACC. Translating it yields CASRAGGKET. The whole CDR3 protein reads CASRAGGKETQYF.